Presented here are 18 T cell receptor beta chains from one specimen sequenced in a study of OX40 agonist ivuxolimab in advanced cancers. The library was obtained by the immunoSEQ multiplex PCR assay. Imported from immuneACCESS, the table was reduced by TCRdb to in-frame sequences with V and J called. These copies leave out some clones; in studies compared against another copy, an unresolved V gene accounts for under half, and the cause of the remainder is not known. The sample includes 95,000 or so clones, with 90% to 95% observed a single time. The ten largest clones add up to around 0.51% of the sample. The sequencing used CD4+ or CD8+ T cells sorted from blood, collected in a trial of the OX40 agonist ivuxolimab. These receptors were taken from an adult with an advanced solid tumor such as melanoma, head and neck, liver or kidney cancer.

The rearrangement links TRBV18 to TRBJ1-3, with D possibly matching TRBD1 (5 bases). The CDR3 consists of 14 residues. Germline V gives CDR1 KGHSH, CDR2 LQKENI. The ends were cut back, 1 base at V and 4 bases at J, with 8 bases in the middle. This CDR3 reads CASSPQRDGNTIYF. In DNA form, the CDR3 reads TGTGCCAGCTCACCACAAAGGGACGGAAACACCATATATTTT.

A few counts support this clone. The chain uses TRBV5-1 and TRBJ1-2; D is unresolved. V lost 0 bases and J 0 bases, leaving 3 bases between the germline ends. CDR1 and CDR2 (germline): SGHRS, YFSETQ. CDR3 length: 13 amino acids. The CDR3 protein is CASSLEANYGYTF. CDR3 in DNA: TGCGCCAGCAGCTTGGAAGCTAACTATGGCTACACCTTC.

The chain recombines TRBV30 with TRBJ2-1, with 9 bases identical to TRBD2. The trim removed 2 bases at V and 5 bases at J, leaving 13 bases unmatched. The CDR3 loop spans 17 amino acids. From germline, CDR1 is GTSNPN and CDR2 SVGIG (reference sequence). This CDR3 reads CAWSRRGAAGGNNEQFF. CDR3 DNA: TGTGCCTGGAGTCGCCGGGGTGCGGCGGGAGGGAACAATGAGCAGTTCTTC.

The chain carries TRBV18 and TRBJ1-1; no clear D. Germline V gene data show CDR1 as KGHSH and CDR2 as LQKENI. Trimming shortened V by 1 base and J by 11 bases, and 20 bases separated the two germline ends. The CDR3 totals 15 residues. As DNA, the CDR3 is TGTGCCAGCTCACCACGGTTCCCACCGCATGGGTCGGCTTTCTTT. Translating gives CASSPRFPPHGSAFF.

The J gene is TRBJ2-7, the V gene TRBV30, with TRBD2 identical over 12 bases. CDR3 length: 14 amino acids. Germline loops: CDR1 GTSNPN, CDR2 SVGIG (reference sequence). V dropped 3 bases and J dropped 5; count of bases not matched to a gene: 5. The CDR3 nucleotides are TGTGCCTGGAGCCCACTAGCGGGAGGCAACGAGCAGTACTTC. It yields the protein CAWSPLAGGNEQYF.

The gene calls are TRBV19 and TRBJ1-4; D perhaps matches TRBD1 (5 bases). Germline V gene data show CDR1 as LNHDA and CDR2 as SQIVND (reference sequence). Trimming pared 11 bases from V and 0 bases from J, leaving 10 bases between. The CDR3 spans 13 residues. The CDR3 sequence: CAASGTTNEKLFF. The CDR3 DNA is TGTGCCGCTTCAGGGACAACTAATGAAAAACTGTTTTTT.

This chain connects TRBV4-2 to TRBJ1-5; no definite D call. The V gene lost 1 base and the J gene lost 9 bases, with 13 bases spanning the gap. CDR3 length: 14 amino acids. Germline assignment: CDR1 LGHNA and CDR2 YNFKEQ. The CDR3 DNA sequence: TGTGCCAGCAGCCAAGGCGAGGGCGGTCGGCCCCAGCATTTT. Protein: CASSQGEGGRPQHF.

The chain recombines TRBV6-6 with TRBJ2-5, with TRBD1 matching 11 bases. The J segment lost 3 bases and the V segment lost 2 bases, leaving 2 bases of the junction unmatched. Germline V CDR1 and CDR2: MNHNY, SVGAGI (reference sequence). The CDR3 length is 15 residues. The CDR3 here is CASSYRDRGEETQYF. The CDR3 bases are TGTGCCAGCAGTTACCGGGACAGGGGGGAAGAGACCCAGTACTTC.

The chain combines TRBV6-4 with TRBJ2-7; D might be TRBD1 or TRBD2, each matching 6 bases. V lost 0 bases to trimming and J lost 3 bases, with 15 bases between them. CDR1 MRHNA and CDR2 SNTAGT come from the germline V gene. The CDR3 is 16 residues long. The CDR3 DNA reads as TGTGCCAGCAGTGACTCGAAAGGGGGGCTCGACTACGAGCAGTACTTC. Protein: CASSDSKGGLDYEQYF.

This rearrangement joins TRBV10-3 to TRBJ2-1; 8 bases line up with TRBD2. CDR1 is ENHRY, CDR2 SYGVKD, per germline. This CDR3 region has 17 residues. V was clipped by 3 bases and J by 10 bases; unmatched bases: 17. The CDR3 spells CAISDSYSGLEYREQFF. The CDR3 nucleotides read TGTGCCATCAGTGATTCGTATTCGGGACTAGAATATAGAGAGCAGTTCTTC.

This clone has a single count. The chain combines TRBV30 with TRBJ2-2, with TRBD1 as a possible D gene (6 bases). The length of the CDR3 is 14 residues. Germline loops: CDR1 GTSNPN, CDR2 SVGIG (reference sequence). Trimming pared 8 bases from V and 6 bases from J, leaving 19 bases between. The CDR3 DNA sequence: TGTGCCCGGGCGTCCAGGGGTCGGGCCGGGGAGCTGTTTTTT. Translated, it gives CARASRGRAGELFF.

The chain uses TRBV10-1 and TRBJ2-1; TRBD2 matches 7 bases. This CDR3 is built from 14 residues. The germline gives CDR1 WNHNN, CDR2 SYGVQD (reference sequence). The ends lost 4 bases at V and 6 bases at J; junction bases unmatched: 6. Here the CDR3 reads CASSALAVSNEQFF. In DNA form, the CDR3 reads TGCGCCAGCAGTGCCCTAGCGGTTAGCAATGAGCAGTTCTTC.

This chain joins TRBV19 and TRBJ1-2; TRBD1 is a possible D gene (6 bases). Trimming took 3 bases from V and 8 from J, leaving 13 bases between them. Germline V gene data show CDR1 as LNHDA and CDR2 as SQIVND (reference sequence). The CDR3 sequence is 13 residues long. CDR3 sequence (DNA): TGTGCCAGTAGTATTCCGGGGGCGGAAGGCTACACCTTC. This translates into CASSIPGAEGYTF.

This clone was seen a single time. J is TRBJ2-2 and V is TRBV6-1, with TRBD1 matching 9 bases. Trimming cost V 7 bases and J 3 bases; bases outside gene matches: 6. Germline CDR1 reads MNHNS; CDR2 reads SASEGT. The CDR3 sequence is 15 residues long. The CDR3 DNA reads TGTGCCAGCAAAAGGGACAGGGCATACACCGGGGAGCTGTTTTTT. This codes for CASKRDRAYTGELFF.

Comment on this clone: One end of the junction fails to match germline, which may point to a read error. The chain carries TRBV7-7 and TRBJ2-6; 9 bases are a match to TRBD1. Per the germline V gene, CDR1 is SSHAT and CDR2 is FNYEAQ (reference sequence). This CDR3 region has 21 residues. CDR3 coding DNA: TGTGCTAGCAGCTCTCGGGACAGGGATAAACAGAGGGTCTCTGGGGCCAACGTCCTGACTTTC. It yields the protein CASSSRDRDKQRVSGANVLTF.

This clone showed up just a few times. The gene calls are TRBV6-1 and TRBJ1-2; a possible D gene is TRBD1 (5 bases). CDR3 size: 15 residues. The V end was cut by 2 bases, the J end by 0 bases, with 10 bases between. CDR1 MNHNS and CDR2 SASEGT come from the germline V gene. CDR3 bases: TGTGCCAGCAGTGAATCGACAGTTTCTAACTATGGCTACACCTTC. This gives the protein CASSESTVSNYGYTF.

The chain uses TRBV6-1 and TRBJ1-2; 7 positions agree with TRBD1. Germline loops: CDR1 MNHNS, CDR2 SASEGT. J lost 0 bases, V lost 0 bases, and 4 bases had no gene match. CDR3 length: 16 residues. CDR3 loop: CASSEAQGGANYGYTF. The CDR3 nucleotides read TGTGCCAGCAGTGAAGCCCAGGGGGGAGCTAACTATGGCTACACCTTC.

The V and J genes are TRBV18 and TRBJ2-2; D gene unclear. The germline gives CDR1 KGHSH, CDR2 LQKENI. Trimming took off 1 base at V and 7 bases at J, with 16 bases between the two ends. The CDR3 runs to 16 residues. The CDR3 here is CASSPRSSNTIGELFF. The DNA for the CDR3 is TGTGCCAGCTCACCACGGTCGTCAAATACCATCGGGGAGCTGTTTTTT.